This TCR beta chain was captured by sequencing in a study of blood T cells in healthy people across ages. Points from the study as a whole: Unsorted PBMCs prevented conclusive naive versus antigen-experienced comparison.

The length of the CDR3 is 13 residues. Trimming at V came to 0 bases and at J to 9 bases, leaving 4 bases not matched to a gene. In germline, CDR1 is MNHEY, CDR2 SVGAGI. Of note for this clonotype: What it recognizes is unknown.

Total RNA was extracted at no less than 5.5 micrograms per sample. A second PCR, run for roughly 7 to 12 cycles, used a sample-barcoded 5' primer plus a J-beta primer mix. TCRdb ran MiXCR on the 5' RACE reads and lists one entry per CDR3 protein. The sample records about 670,000 distinct CDR3 sequences, roughly half being singletons. The chain employs TRBV6-5 and TRBJ2-7, with TRBD2 matching 8 bases. What was sequenced was blood. The sequence came from a woman of 80 years or more in good health. The CDR3 sequence is CASSYSARGAQYF. The CDR3 DNA reads TGTGCCAGCAGTTACTCGGCGCGGGGGGCGCAGTACTTC.